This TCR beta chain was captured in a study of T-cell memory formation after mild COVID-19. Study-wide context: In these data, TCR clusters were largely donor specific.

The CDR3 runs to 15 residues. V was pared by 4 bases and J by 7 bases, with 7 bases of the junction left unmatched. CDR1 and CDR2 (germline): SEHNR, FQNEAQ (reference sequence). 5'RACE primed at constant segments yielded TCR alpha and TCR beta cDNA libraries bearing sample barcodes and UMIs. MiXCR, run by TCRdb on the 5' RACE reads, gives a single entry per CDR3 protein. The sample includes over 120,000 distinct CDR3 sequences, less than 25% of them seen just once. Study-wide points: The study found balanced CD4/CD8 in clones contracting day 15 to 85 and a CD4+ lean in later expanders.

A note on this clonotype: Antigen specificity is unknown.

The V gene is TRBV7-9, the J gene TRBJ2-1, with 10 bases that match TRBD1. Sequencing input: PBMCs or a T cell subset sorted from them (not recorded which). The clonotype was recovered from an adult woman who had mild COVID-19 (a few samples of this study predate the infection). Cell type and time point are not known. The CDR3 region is CASSSDRGRWNEQFF. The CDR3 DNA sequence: TGTGCCAGCAGCTCCGACAGGGGGCGGTGGAATGAGCAGTTCTTC. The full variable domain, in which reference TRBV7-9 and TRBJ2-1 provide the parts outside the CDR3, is DTGVSQNPRHKITKRGQNVTFRCDPISEHNRLYWYRQTLGQGPEFLTYFQNEAQLEKSRLLSDRFSAERPKGSFSTLEIQRTEQGDSAMYLCASSSDRGRWNEQFFGPGTRLTVL.